Listed below are T cell receptor beta chains from one sample, sequenced in a study of blood T cell repertoires in COVID-19. Here immunoSEQ multiplex PCR was the method, and the copy in TCRdb shows in-frame clones only, minus some. Found here are about 220,000 clones, approximately 80% of them singletons; the top ten hold about 9%. Sequencing was done on a sample of peripheral blood. The receptors here all came from a man aged 50 or older with active or convalescent COVID-19. The CDR3 runs from the conserved cysteine through the conserved F or W. The order of the fields is V gene, CDR3 protein.

TRBV7-2 | CASSLAPRYGYTF
TRBV7-8 | CASSLERAGGRYNEQFF
TRBV11-2 | CASSLEAPGLAGGRYF
TRBV6-6 | CASSPGQGDTGELFF
TRBV7-9 | CASSSNSGEKLFF
TRBV7-9 | CASSLARRGNIQYF
TRBV10-3 | CASQGEGNEKLFF
TRBV29-1 | CSVAPTSNYGYTF
TRBV28 | CASSAGQSNYGYTF
TRBV7-9 | CASGLLAGGPDEQFF
TRBV7-2 | CASSPTGGTTYGYTF
TRBV18 | CASSLSGSYNEQFF
TRBV27 | CASSLTPGAYEQYF
TRBV28 | CASSPPTSGEAYNEQFF
TRBV4-3 | CASSPSGIFRYNEQFF
TRBV7-2 | CASSSANTGELFF
TRBV2 | CASIREGGGIQETQYF
TRBV4-1 | CASSPSPTGAVYGYTF
TRBV7-3 | CASALGTSIDNEQFF
TRBV6-2/TRBV6-3 | CASSYLYMNTEAFF
TRBV7-8 | CASSLGGEHTEAFF
TRBV6-5 | CASSPVSGYTF
TRBV3-1/TRBV3-2 | CASSLRGSAGELFF
TRBV7-2 | CASSLEQGNNQPQHF
TRBV3-1/TRBV3-2 | CASSQDKGSDTGELFF
TRBV2 | CASRGGQNTGELFF
TRBV29-1 | CSVEPSTDTQYF
TRBV2 | CASSEVSYETQYF
TRBV7-8 | CASSFLTSGSLNSGELFF
TRBV5-1 | CASSSNSGQETQYF
TRBV5-1 | CASSLDKQVTKPSYEQYF
TRBV15 | CATSRAGGHEAFF
TRBV28 | CASSEAASGWSSTDTQYF
TRBV3-1/TRBV3-2 | CASSHLAGGGNTGELFF
TRBV3-1/TRBV3-2 | CASSQVGGYGYTF
TRBV4-3 | CASSLRYYTGELFF
TRBV29-1 | CSAGDRGNYEQYF
TRBV19 | CASRGAREGTPLHF
TRBV7-9 | CASSQSKTAFLNTEAFF
TRBV29-1 | CSAGGRGVTTEAFF
TRBV7-3 | CASSSSSTDTQYF
TRBV3-1/TRBV3-2 | CASSQVLAGGEQFF
TRBV28 | CASSIQGAANEKLFF
TRBV5-1 | CASSRTGSTDTQYF
TRBV5-1 | CASSLYPGNTEAFF
TRBV6-2/TRBV6-3 | CASSYNFEAFF
TRBV15 | CATSRESGGPYNEQFF
TRBV6-2/TRBV6-3 | CASSYSQARELFF
TRBV28 | CASRPAGLAGYNEQFF
TRBV28 | CASSLLTGELFF
TRBV4-3 | CASSQDSAWDIPKNIQYF
TRBV6-5 | CASKDSGIREKLFF
TRBV7-8 | CASSYILAGVNEQYF
TRBV29-1 | CSVESRDTEAFF
TRBV5-5 | CASSLRLAEIYEQYF